The clone carrying this T cell receptor (beta chain) was recorded at least ten times. The length of the CDR3 is 14 residues. Trimming removed 4 bases from V and 0 bases from J; junction bases left unmatched: 0. Molecular barcoding with unique molecular identifiers was used for the TCRbeta library. TCRdb re-called the PCR reads through MiXCR, storing one row per CDR3 protein. This repertoire shows roughly 500,000 distinct CDR3 sequences, 15% to 20% found once; its top ten account for 3.3%. This specimen belongs to a study of T-cell reconstitution after alpha-beta-depleted transplantation in children. This sample comprised PBMCs from the stem cell graft donor, obtained from the stem cell graft. This TCR was sampled from a human donor who donated a stem cell graft to a child with acute lymphoblastic leukemia. This chain uses TRBV12-3 or TRBV12-4 with TRBJ2-7; 10 bases line up with TRBD2. The CDR3 is CASSSSGSSYEQYF. Here the CDR3 DNA reads TGTGCCAGCAGTTCTAGCGGGAGCTCCTACGAGCAGTACTTC.